The next 25 T cell receptor beta chains were all read from a single sample in a study of blood T cell repertoires in COVID-19. Using immunoSEQ multiplex PCR, the repertoire was profiled, and TCRdb retains in-frame clones only, with some absent. The sample has approximately 220,000 clones; about 86% are singletons. The sequenced material came from peripheral blood. The receptors were sampled from a woman aged 45-60 years with acute or convalescent COVID-19.

The V and J genes are TRBV4-3 and TRBJ2-1; possible D gene TRBD1, 6 bases. Trimming pared 0 bases from V and 5 bases from J, leaving 17 bases between. Germline CDR1 reads LGHNA; CDR2 reads YSLEER. CDR3 size: 17 residues. CDR3: CASSQDLSGQRNNEQFF. CDR3 DNA: TGCGCCAGCAGCCAAGATCTTTCAGGACAGAGGAACAATGAGCAGTTCTTC.

J is TRBJ1-2 and V is TRBV6-2 or TRBV6-3; D is ambiguous. Between the trimmed V and J ends, which lost 4 bases and 6 bases, there was a span of 12 bases. CDR3 length equals 13 residues. The germline V gene encodes CDR1 MNHEY and CDR2 SVGEGT. The DNA of the CDR3 is TGTGCCAGCAGTTCTGGCCAGGTCCATGGCTACACCTTC. It specifies CASSSGQVHGYTF.

This clone was seen just once. The chain combines TRBV4-1 with TRBJ1-1; D gene uncertain. Trimming stripped 2 bases from V and 4 bases from J, with 11 bases between. Germline CDR1 reads MGHRA; CDR2 reads YSYEKL. The CDR3 extends over 14 amino acids. In nucleotides, the CDR3 is TGCGCCAGCAGCCAACGCCCCAGGTCCACTGAAGCTTTCTTT. Protein sequence: CASSQRPRSTEAFF.

The chain is built from TRBV5-4 and TRBJ2-5, with TRBD2 as a possible D gene (6 bases). CDR3 length: 15 residues. Germline assignment: CDR1 SGHNT and CDR2 YYREEE (reference sequence). With 4 bases removed from V and 5 bases from J, the gap between germline ends came to 18 bases. CDR3 in amino acids: CASSDLSGPGETQYF. CDR3 DNA sequence: TGTGCCAGCAGCGACCTTAGCGGACCGGGGGAGACCCAGTACTTC.

Here the CDR3 reads CASNQDRLQETQYF. The CDR3 DNA reads TGTGCCAGCAACCAGGACAGGTTACAAGAGACCCAGTACTTC. J is TRBJ2-5 and V is TRBV7-9; 7 bases match TRBD1. V dropped 7 bases and J dropped 2; count of bases not matched to a gene: 7. The V gene's germline CDR1 is SEHNR and CDR2 FQNEAQ (reference sequence). The CDR3 is 14 residues long.

The chain employs TRBV9 and TRBJ2-6; no clear D. Germline CDR1 reads SGDLS; CDR2 reads YYNGEE. V lost 0 bases, J lost 1 base, and 11 bases lay in between. The CDR3 sequence is 17 residues long. The CDR3 is CASSVATWLSGANVLTF. The CDR3 region has the DNA TGTGCCAGCAGCGTAGCTACCTGGTTATCTGGGGCCAACGTCCTGACTTTC.

This chain uses TRBV2 with TRBJ2-7; 9 bases are shared with TRBD2. This CDR3 region has 17 residues. Per the germline V gene, CDR1 is SNHLY and CDR2 is FYNNEI. V trimming: 7 bases; J trimming: 4 bases; junction bases outside the gene matches: 17. CDR3 amino acids: CASKGLASDRRPYEQYF. The CDR3 nucleotides are TGTGCCAGCAAAGGACTAGCGTCGGATCGACGACCTTACGAGCAGTACTTC.

The CDR3 region has the DNA TGTGCCAGTAGGCCGGGACAGGGGGTCTCTGGAAACACCATATATTTT. The encoded protein is CASRPGQGVSGNTIYF. This chain connects TRBV19 to TRBJ1-3; TRBD1 aligns across 11 bases. Germline assignment: CDR1 LNHDA and CDR2 SQIVND (reference sequence). With 6 bases clipped from V and 0 bases from J, the junction kept 4 bases outside the gene matches. The CDR3 sequence is 16 residues long.

The chain uses TRBV2 and TRBJ2-2, with a weak D call TRBD2 (6 bases). Germline CDR1 reads SNHLY; CDR2 reads FYNNEI. Between the trimmed V and J ends, which lost 1 base and 4 bases, there was a span of 16 bases. The CDR3 covers 17 residues. The CDR3 nucleotides read TGTGCCAGCAGTGAAGTCAGTGTTAGCGGACTCACCGGGGAGCTGTTTTTT. Protein sequence: CASSEVSVSGLTGELFF.

The chain employs TRBV11-2 and TRBJ2-1, with 13 positions matching TRBD2. This CDR3 contains 16 residues. Germline V gene lookup returns CDR1 SGHAT and CDR2 FQNNGV. V shed 5 bases, J shed 3 bases, and the junction held 4 bases outside the gene matches. The DNA of the CDR3 is TGTGCCAGCAGCGAGACTAGCGGGGGGCTCTACAATGAGCAGTTCTTC. Translated, it gives CASSETSGGLYNEQFF.

V gene TRBV27 combines with J gene TRBJ2-7; 10 bases are shared with TRBD2. The V and J ends lost 0 bases and 1 base, in that order; junction bases with no gene match: 0. Germline assignment: CDR1 MNHEY and CDR2 SMNVEV (reference sequence). The CDR3 sequence is 15 residues long. For the CDR3, the DNA is TGTGCCAGCAGTTTATCTAGCGGGAGGTCCTACGAGCAGTACTTC. Protein: CASSLSSGRSYEQYF.

This rearrangement joins TRBV27 to TRBJ2-2; no reliable D call. Germline assignment: CDR1 MNHEY and CDR2 SMNVEV (reference sequence). The CDR3 sequence is 15 residues long. Trimming left V 0 bases short and J 4 bases short, with 9 bases between. Written as DNA, the CDR3 is TGTGCCAGCAGTTTATCGCGCGGTAGCACCGGGGAGCTGTTTTTT. It is translated as CASSLSRGSTGELFF.

V is TRBV5-1 and J is TRBJ2-7, with TRBD2 matching 7 bases. Per the germline V gene, CDR1 is SGHRS and CDR2 is YFSETQ. The CDR3 is 15 residues long. Trimming took 0 bases from V and 0 from J; bases not matched to a gene: 3. CDR3 protein: CASSLGERDSYEQYF. CDR3 coding DNA: TGCGCCAGCAGCTTGGGGGAGCGGGACTCCTACGAGCAGTACTTC.

To note about this clone: Other DNA sequences in this sample translate to the same CDR3. The CDR3 protein is CASSEASGVGYTF. CDR3 nucleotide sequence: TGTGCCAGCAGTGAAGCTTCCGGGGTTGGCTACACCTTC. V gene TRBV25-1 combines with J gene TRBJ1-2; D call uncertain. CDR3 length: 13 residues. Trimming took 2 bases from V and 7 from J, leaving 11 bases between them. In germline, CDR1 is MGHDK, CDR2 SYGVNS.

The rearrangement links TRBV29-1 to TRBJ1-2, with TRBD1 matching over 8 bases. This CDR3 is 9 amino acids long. The V segment lost 8 bases and the J segment 7 bases; nucleotides outside the gene matches: 0. Germline values: CDR1 SQVTM, CDR2 ANQGSEA. In DNA, the CDR3 is TGCAGCACAGGGGGTGGCTACACCTTC. This encodes CSTGGGYTF.

The chain carries TRBV19 and TRBJ2-7, with TRBD2 matching 12 bases. This CDR3 spans 15 amino acids. J gave up 12 bases and V 5 bases, and 14 bases lay outside the gene matches. The V gene's germline CDR1 is LNHDA and CDR2 SQIVND (reference sequence). The CDR3 spells CASSAGTSGSGRLYF. CDR3 coding DNA: TGTGCCAGTAGTGCCGGGACTAGCGGGTCTGGTCGTCTGTACTTC.

The chain uses TRBV13 and TRBJ2-7; 7 bases fit TRBD2. The CDR3 covers 15 residues. The V gene's germline CDR1 is PRHDT and CDR2 FYEKMQ (reference sequence). V was clipped by 0 bases and J by 6 bases; unmatched bases: 8. This CDR3 is CASSLGAGVSLEQYF. The CDR3 DNA reads TGTGCCAGCAGCTTAGGGGCGGGAGTGTCCCTCGAGCAGTACTTC. The full variable domain, completed using reference TRBV13 and TRBJ2-7, is AAGVIQSPRHLIKEKRETATLKCYPIPRHDTVYWYQQGPGQDPQFLISFYEKMQSDKGSIPDRFSAQQFSDYHSELNMSSLELGDSALYFCASSLGAGVSLEQYFGPGTRLTVT.

This clone was seen once. This chain links TRBV4-2 with TRBJ2-2, with 9 nucleotides matching TRBD1. The CDR3 has 15 amino acids. The trim removed 4 bases at V and 6 bases at J, leaving 6 bases unmatched. Germline V gene sequence: CDR1 LGHNA, CDR2 YNFKEQ. The chain's CDR3 is CASSPTGTGPGELFF. The CDR3 nucleotides read TGTGCCAGCAGCCCAACCGGGACAGGGCCCGGGGAGCTGTTTTTT.

The CDR3 here is CASSQGGTSGFTDTQYF. In nucleotides, the CDR3 is TGCGCCAGCAGCCAAGGTGGGACTAGCGGATTCACAGATACGCAGTATTTT. The chain recombines TRBV4-1 with TRBJ2-3; 11 nucleotides agree with TRBD2. This CDR3 has 17 residues. Trimming removed 1 base from V and 2 bases from J; junction bases left unmatched: 5. Germline CDR1 and CDR2: MGHRA and YSYEKL.

The V gene is TRBV9, the J gene TRBJ1-5; TRBD1 is a possible D gene (5 bases). Per germline, CDR1 SGDLS and CDR2 YYNGEE. The germline V and J ends were trimmed by 0 bases and 7 bases, with 14 bases remaining between them. The CDR3 extends over 15 amino acids. As DNA, the CDR3 is TGTGCCAGCAGCGTAGTGGGGCTCCCTGGGCAGCCCCAGCATTTT. This gives the protein CASSVVGLPGQPQHF.

This clone appeared a single time. The chain links TRBV5-6 to TRBJ1-5, with 7 bases fitting TRBD1. The CDR3 is 16 amino acids. The V gene's germline CDR1 is SGHDT and CDR2 YYEEEE. V was clipped by 3 bases and J by 2 bases; unmatched bases: 8. CDR3 in DNA: TGTGCCAGCAGCTCGTCACAGGGGAGAGGCAATCAGCCCCAGCATTTT. Protein: CASSSSQGRGNQPQHF.

The chain uses TRBV10-3 and TRBJ2-1; TRBD2 matches at 11 bases. Germline V gives CDR1 ENHRY, CDR2 SYGVKD. There are 16 residues in the CDR3. Trimming cost V 2 bases and J 9 bases; bases outside gene matches: 9. CDR3 sequence: CAISESSGGAIGEQFF. The CDR3 bases are TGTGCCATCAGTGAGAGTAGCGGGGGGGCTATTGGTGAGCAGTTCTTC.

This clone was detected once. V and J are TRBV7-9 and TRBJ2-3; 8 nucleotides match TRBD2. The germline CDR1 and CDR2 sequences are SEHNR and FQNEAQ (reference sequence). The CDR3 totals 15 residues. Trimming cost V 8 bases and J 5 bases; bases outside gene matches: 12. The CDR3 reads CASRGRGGPGDTQYF. CDR3 coding DNA: TGTGCCAGCCGGGGACGGGGGGGCCCGGGAGATACGCAGTATTTT. The entire variable domain, with the rest obtained from reference TRBV7-9 and TRBJ2-3, is as follows: DTGVSQNPRHKITKRGQNVTFRCDPISEHNRLYWYRQTLGQGPEFLTYFQNEAQLEKSRLLSDRFSAERPKGSFSTLEIQRTEQGDSAMYLCASRGRGGPGDTQYFGPGTRLTVL.

This rearrangement joins TRBV7-2 to TRBJ2-2; 8 bases agree with TRBD1. The V gene end was trimmed by 6 bases and the J gene end by 7 bases; junction bases not matched to a gene: 7. The germline V gene has CDR1 SGHTA and CDR2 FQGNSA. The CDR3 runs to 14 residues. CDR3 amino acids: CASRSQGAGGELFF. CDR3 bases: TGTGCCAGCAGAAGCCAGGGGGCGGGCGGGGAGCTGTTTTTT.

V usage is TRBV6-2 or TRBV6-3 and J usage is TRBJ2-2, with 8 bases that match TRBD1. Germline assignment: CDR1 MNHEY and CDR2 SVGEGT. With 4 bases clipped from V and 6 bases from J, the junction kept 4 bases outside the gene matches. CDR3 length: 14 residues. The CDR3 nucleotides read TGTGCCAGCAGTTTAACAGGGGGGCCCGGGGAGCTGTTTTTT. This encodes CASSLTGGPGELFF.